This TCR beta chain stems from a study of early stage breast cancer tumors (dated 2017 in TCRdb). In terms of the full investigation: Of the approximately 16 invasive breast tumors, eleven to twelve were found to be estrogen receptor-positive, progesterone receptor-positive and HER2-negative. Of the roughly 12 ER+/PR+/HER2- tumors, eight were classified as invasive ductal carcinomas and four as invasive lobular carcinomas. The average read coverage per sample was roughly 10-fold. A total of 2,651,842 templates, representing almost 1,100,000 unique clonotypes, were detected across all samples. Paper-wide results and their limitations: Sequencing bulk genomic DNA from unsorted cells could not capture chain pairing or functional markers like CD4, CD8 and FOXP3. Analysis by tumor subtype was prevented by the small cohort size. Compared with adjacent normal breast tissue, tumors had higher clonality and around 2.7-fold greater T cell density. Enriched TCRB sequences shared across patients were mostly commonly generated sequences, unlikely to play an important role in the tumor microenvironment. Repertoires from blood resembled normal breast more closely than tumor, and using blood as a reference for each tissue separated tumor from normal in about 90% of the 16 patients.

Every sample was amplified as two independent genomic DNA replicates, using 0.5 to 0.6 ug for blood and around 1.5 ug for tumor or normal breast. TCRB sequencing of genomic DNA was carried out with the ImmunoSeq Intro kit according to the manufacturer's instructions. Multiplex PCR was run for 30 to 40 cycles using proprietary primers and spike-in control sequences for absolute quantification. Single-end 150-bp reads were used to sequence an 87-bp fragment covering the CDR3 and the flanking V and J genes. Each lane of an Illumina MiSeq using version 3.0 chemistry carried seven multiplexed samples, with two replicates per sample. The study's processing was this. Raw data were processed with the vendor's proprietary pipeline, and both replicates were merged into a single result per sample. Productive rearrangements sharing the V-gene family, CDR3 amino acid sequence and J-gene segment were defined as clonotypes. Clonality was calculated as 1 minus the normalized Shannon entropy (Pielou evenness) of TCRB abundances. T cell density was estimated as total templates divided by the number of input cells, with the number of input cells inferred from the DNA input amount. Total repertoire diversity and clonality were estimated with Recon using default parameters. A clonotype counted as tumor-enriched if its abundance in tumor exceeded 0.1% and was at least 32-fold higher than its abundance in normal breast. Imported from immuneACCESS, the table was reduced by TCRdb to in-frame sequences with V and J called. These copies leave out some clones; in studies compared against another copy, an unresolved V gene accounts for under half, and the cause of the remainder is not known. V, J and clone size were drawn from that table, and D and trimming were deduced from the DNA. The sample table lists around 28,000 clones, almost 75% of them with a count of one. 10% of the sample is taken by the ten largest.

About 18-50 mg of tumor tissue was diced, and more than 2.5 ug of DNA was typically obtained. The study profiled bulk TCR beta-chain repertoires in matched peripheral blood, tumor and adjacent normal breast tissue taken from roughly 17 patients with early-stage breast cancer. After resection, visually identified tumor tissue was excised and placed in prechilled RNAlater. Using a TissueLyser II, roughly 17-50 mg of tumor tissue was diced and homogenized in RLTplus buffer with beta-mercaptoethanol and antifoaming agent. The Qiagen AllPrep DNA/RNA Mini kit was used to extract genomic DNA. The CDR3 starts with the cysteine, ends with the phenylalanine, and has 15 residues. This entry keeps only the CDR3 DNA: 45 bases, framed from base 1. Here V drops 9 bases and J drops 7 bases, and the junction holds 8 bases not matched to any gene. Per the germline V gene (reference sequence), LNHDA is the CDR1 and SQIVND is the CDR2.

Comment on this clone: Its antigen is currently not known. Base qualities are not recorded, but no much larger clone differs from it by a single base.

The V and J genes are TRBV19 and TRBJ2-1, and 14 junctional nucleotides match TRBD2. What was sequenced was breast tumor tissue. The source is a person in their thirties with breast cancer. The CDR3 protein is CASQTSGRAINEQFF. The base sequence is TGTGCCAGCCAGACTAGCGGGAGGGCCATAAATGAGCAGTTCTTC.